This is a list of T cell receptor beta chains from one sample in a study of post-analysis software for immune sequencing data. One entry per CDR3 protein, called by TCRdb with MiXCR from the PCR reads. The sample yields hundreds of thousands of distinct CDR3 sequences, less than 45% seen once. Sequenced material: blood. These TCRs come from a girl under 18 with multiple sclerosis. CDR3s include the opening cysteine and the closing phenylalanine or tryptophan. Fields, in order: V gene, J gene, D gene, clone size, CDR3 DNA, CDR3 protein. D genes are given only for firm matches. Size is stated for part of the rows, as once, few or many counts, or as a class when the clone is expanded.

>TRBV6-5|TRBJ2-7|TRBD1|few
TGTGCCAGCAGTTTAGGGACAGGGGTCGCCGAGCAGTACTTC
CASSLGTGVAEQYF
>TRBV20-1|TRBJ2-2|-|-
TGCAGTGCTACGCCCGGGACTCACACCGGGGAGCTGTTTTTT
CSATPGTHTGELFF
>TRBV5-1|TRBJ2-1|TRBD2|-
TGCGCCAGCAGCCTTCCGAGCGGGAGTGGAAATGAGCAGTTCTTC
CASSLPSGSGNEQFF
>TRBV6-2/TRBV6-3|TRBJ2-7|-|-
TGTGCCAGCAGTTCGAGGGTGGACTACGAGCAGTACTTC
CASSSRVDYEQYF
>TRBV7-2|TRBJ2-7|-|-
TGTGCCAGCAGCTTAGCCCAGTCCCGGTACGAGCAGTACTTC
CASSLAQSRYEQYF
>TRBV6-2/TRBV6-3|TRBJ2-7|TRBD2|-
TGTGCCAGCAGGGCGGCTAGCGGTTACGAGCAGTACTTC
CASRAASGYEQYF
>TRBV15|TRBJ2-7|-|once
TGTGCCACCAGCAGAGATACAGGTCCCTACAAGCAGTACTTC
CATSRDTGPYKQYF
>TRBV10-1|TRBJ2-1|TRBD2|-
TGCGCCAGCAGTTCCGGGACTAGCGGGAGGAAAGGGAATGAGCAGTTCTTC
CASSSGTSGRKGNEQFF
>TRBV24-1|TRBJ1-2|-|-
TGTGCCACCAGTGACCGGACAGTGGGCGGCTACACCTTC
CATSDRTVGGYTF
>TRBV12-3/TRBV12-4|TRBJ1-5|TRBD1|few
TGTGCCAGCAGTTTCACAGGGGACAGTCTGCCATATAGCAATCAGCCCCAGCATTTT
CASSFTGDSLPYSNQPQHF
>TRBV29-1|TRBJ2-7|-|-
TGCAGCGTTGTGGTACAGGGGAGGGGCGAGCAGTACTTC
CSVVVQGRGEQYF
>TRBV9|TRBJ1-2|TRBD1|-
TGTGCCAGCAGCAAGAGGGCAGGGACAGGTCTCAAAGGCTACACCTTC
CASSKRAGTGLKGYTF
>TRBV7-6|TRBJ2-7|-|-
TGTGCCAGCAGCTTAGCCGCGAGTCCCCTATCCTACGAGCAGTACTTC
CASSLAASPLSYEQYF
>TRBV6-5|TRBJ1-2|-|-
TGTGCCAGCAGTTACGGGGAGGGCTACACCTTC
CASSYGEGYTF
>TRBV13|TRBJ2-7|-|-
TGTGCCAGCAGCTCCGCCCCGGGAAGCGAGCAGTACTTC
CASSSAPGSEQYF
>TRBV5-1|TRBJ1-5|TRBD1|-
TGCGCCAGCAGCGCCCTTCCGGGACAGAATCAGCCCCAGCATTTT
CASSALPGQNQPQHF
>TRBV29-1|TRBJ2-3|TRBD2|-
TGCAGCGTCGAGACTAGCGGGGGGAATACGCAGTATTTT
CSVETSGGNTQYF
>TRBV27|TRBJ2-1|TRBD2|-
TGTGCCAGCAGCGGGAGGAGGTACAATGAGCGGTTCTTC
CASSGRRYNERFF
>TRBV28|TRBJ1-1|TRBD1|-
TGTGCCAGCAGTACGAACAGGGGTAAGAACACTGAAGCTTTCTTT
CASSTNRGKNTEAFF
>TRBV28|TRBJ2-1|-|few
TGTGCAACGGCAGGGGTAAGGATAAGTGAGCAGTTCTTC
CATAGVRISEQFF
>TRBV5-1|TRBJ2-5|-|-
TGCGCCAGCAGCTTGGGGGATCTACAAGAGACCCAGTACTTC
CASSLGDLQETQYF
>TRBV21-1|TRBJ2-5|-|-
TGTGCCAGCAGCGTCCGGACAGGGGGTCACCAAGAGACCCAGTACTTC
CASSVRTGGHQETQYF
>TRBV14|TRBJ2-7|TRBD2|-
TGTGCCAGCAGCCCCCGGGGGGGAGAGTTTTCCTACGAGCAGTACTTC
CASSPRGGEFSYEQYF
>TRBV12-3/TRBV12-4|TRBJ2-7|TRBD1|-
TGTGCCAGCAGCCCGGGACAGAGGCGTAACGAGCAGTACTTC
CASSPGQRRNEQYF
>TRBV7-9|TRBJ2-4|TRBD2|-
TGTGCCAGCAGATCCCTAGCGGGATGGGGCAAAAACATTCAGTACTTC
CASRSLAGWGKNIQYF
>TRBV6-2/TRBV6-3|TRBJ2-7|TRBD1|-
TGTGCCAGCAGTTACGCGGGACAGGGGCTCGACGAGCAGTACTTC
CASSYAGQGLDEQYF
>TRBV6-6|TRBJ2-7|-|-
TGTGCCAGCAGAAATCACAGGGGACTCTACGAGCAGTACTTC
CASRNHRGLYEQYF
>TRBV12-3/TRBV12-4|TRBJ2-1|TRBD1|-
TGTGCCAGCAGTTTATTAGGGACAGGGAGGGATGAGCAGTTCTTC
CASSLLGTGRDEQFF
>TRBV27|TRBJ2-7|-|-
TGTGCCAGCAGTTTATCGAGTAGCGGAGCTTACGAGCAGTACTTC
CASSLSSSGAYEQYF
>TRBV5-1|TRBJ2-7|TRBD2|-
TGCGCCAGCAGCTTGGGACTAGCGGTCGAATCCGAGCAGTACTTC
CASSLGLAVESEQYF
>TRBV9|TRBJ2-7|-|-
TGTGCCAGCAGCGTAGGAAATGAATTCTACGAGCAGTACTTC
CASSVGNEFYEQYF